Given below is one TCR beta chain in context. This CDR3 region has 17 residues. The trim removed 3 bases at V and 2 bases at J, leaving 10 bases unmatched. Germline V CDR1 and CDR2: SNHLY, FYNNEI. The record originates from a study of blood T cell repertoires in COVID-19. For the study at large: The origin of the acute and convalescent COVID-19 samples was the United States, Italy and Spain. PBMCs, B-cell-depleted T cells, or T cells provided the cDNA or gDNA that made up the material.

Authors' methods: Estimation of nucleated cell counts was performed using reference gene primer amplification. The protocol was immunoSEQ multiplex PCR, while the TCRdb copy is restricted to in-frame clones and leaves out a portion. The DNA gave D and trimming, while V, J and clone size come from that table. The repertoire holds hundreds of thousands of clones, with approximately 86% as singletons. The chain has TRBV2 and TRBJ2-5; 9 bases fit TRBD2. The sequence came from a woman aged 55-75 years with COVID-19, enrolled during active disease. Sequencing was carried out using peripheral blood. The CDR3 is CASSDSLAGSLQETQYF. The CDR3 coding sequence is TGTGCCAGCAGTGATTCGCTAGCGGGGAGCCTACAAGAGACCCAGTACTTC. The full variable domain, with the rest looked up from reference TRBV2 and TRBJ2-5, is EPEVTQTPSHQVTQMGQEVILRCVPISNHLYFYWYRQILGQKVEFLVSFYNNEISEKSEIFDDQFSVERPDGSNFTLKIRSTKLEDSAMYFCASSDSLAGSLQETQYFGPGTRLLVL.